This T cell receptor (beta chain) was recorded in a study of Graves' ophthalmopathy and Graves' hyperthyroidism. Clinical symptoms, serum thyroxine, TRAb, thyroid ultrasound and orbital computed tomography formed the basis of diagnosis. The CDR3 loop spans 14 amino acids. CDR1 and CDR2 (germline): MDHEN, SYDVKM. As to this clonotype: A read error may produce the germline difference seen at one junction end.

Amplification of the TCR beta CDR3 regions used RNA transcripts (as template). A first-round RT-PCR used HTBI primers, followed by a second-round multiplex PCR. TCRdb recomputed calls from the multiplex PCR reads with MiXCR, one row per CDR3 protein. The data show 200,000 to 250,000 distinct CDR3 sequences, roughly a fifth seen once. The rearrangement joins TRBV28 to TRBJ2-2; the D is unclear. This receptor was identified in a woman aged 45 to 65 with Graves' ophthalmopathy. Sequenced: peripheral blood. CDR3 bases: TGTGCCGGCAGTTTAAGCGTAAACACCGGGGAGCTGTTTTTT. Translated, it gives CAGSLSVNTGELFF.